This TCR beta chain was profiled in a study of blood T cell repertoires in COVID-19. Study in general: Collection of acute and convalescent COVID-19 samples took place in the United States, Italy and Spain. PBMCs, B-cell-depleted T cells, or T cells provided the cDNA or gDNA that made up the material.

Recruited during active infection, patients (from Seattle) were subsequently followed longitudinally. Germline V lookup: CDR1 SQVTM, CDR2 ANQGSEA. J lost 6 bases, V lost 7 bases, and 3 bases had no gene match. This CDR3 comprises 12 residues. Per the authors' pipeline: Counts of nucleated cells, estimated from reference gene primer amplification, were obtained. Libraries were prepared by immunoSEQ multiplex PCR; TCRdb keeps only in-frame clonotypes and omits some of them. The V and J calls and clone size are taken from that table; D and trimming were inferred from the DNA. There are 410,000 or so clones in the sample; 70% to 90% occur only once, and roughly 1.6% lies in the top ten.

The TCR comes from a woman between 40 and 55 years old with COVID-19, enrolled during active disease. V usage is TRBV29-1 and J usage is TRBJ1-1; 12 nucleotides align to TRBD1. Sequencing was performed on peripheral blood. CDR3 DNA: TGCAGCGGGGGACAGGGGGCCTCTGAAGCTTTCTTT. This encodes CSGGQGASEAFF.